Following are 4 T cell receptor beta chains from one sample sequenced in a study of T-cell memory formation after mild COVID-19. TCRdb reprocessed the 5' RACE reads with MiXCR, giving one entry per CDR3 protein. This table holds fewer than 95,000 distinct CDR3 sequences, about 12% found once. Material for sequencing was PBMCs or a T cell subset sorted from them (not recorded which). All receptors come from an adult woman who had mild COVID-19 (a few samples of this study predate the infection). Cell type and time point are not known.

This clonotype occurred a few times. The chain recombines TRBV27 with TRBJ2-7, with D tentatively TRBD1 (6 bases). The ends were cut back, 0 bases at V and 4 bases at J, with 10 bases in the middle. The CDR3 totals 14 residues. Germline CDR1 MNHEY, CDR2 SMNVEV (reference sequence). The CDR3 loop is CASSLSGTFYEQYF. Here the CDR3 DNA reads TGTGCCAGCAGTTTATCCGGGACATTTTACGAGCAGTACTTC.

The CDR3, as DNA: TGTGCCAGCAGTCCCTTAGAGTATTCAAACAATGAGCAGTTCTTC. Its protein product is CASSPLEYSNNEQFF. This chain connects TRBV27 to TRBJ2-1; no clear D gene. This CDR3 spans 15 amino acids. Germline-derived CDR1 and CDR2 are MNHEY and SMNVEV (reference sequence). Trimming stripped 5 bases from V and 5 bases from J, with 16 bases between.

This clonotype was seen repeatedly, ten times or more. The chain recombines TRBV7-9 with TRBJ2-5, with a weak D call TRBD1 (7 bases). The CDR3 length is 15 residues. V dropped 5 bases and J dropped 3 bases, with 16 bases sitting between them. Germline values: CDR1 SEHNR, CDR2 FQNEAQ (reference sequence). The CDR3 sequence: CASSPPGDREETQYF. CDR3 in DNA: TGTGCCAGCAGCCCTCCGGGAGACAGGGAAGAGACCCAGTACTTC.

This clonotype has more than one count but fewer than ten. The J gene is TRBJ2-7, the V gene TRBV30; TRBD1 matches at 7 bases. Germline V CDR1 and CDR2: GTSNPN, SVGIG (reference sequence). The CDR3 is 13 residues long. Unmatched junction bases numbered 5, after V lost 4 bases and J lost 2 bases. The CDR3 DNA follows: TGTGCCTGGAATGACAGGGCAGCCTACGAGCAGTACTTC. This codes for CAWNDRAAYEQYF. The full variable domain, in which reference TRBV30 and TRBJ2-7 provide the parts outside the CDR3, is SQTIHQWPATLVQPVGSPLSLECTVEGTSNPNLYWYRQAAGRGLQLLFYSVGIGQISSEVPQNLSASRPQDRQFILSSKKLLLSDSGFYLCAWNDRAAYEQYFGPGTRLTVT.